This T cell receptor beta chain is from a study of Ad26.COV2.S vaccination and SARS-CoV-2 variants. CDR1 is SQVTM, CDR2 ANQGSEA, per germline. Trimming removed 6 bases from V and 1 base from J; junction bases left unmatched: 10. This CDR3 spans 15 amino acids. General study points: Recipients of either vaccine or placebo displayed similar breadth of non-spike TCRs.

Comment on this clone: Its antigen is undetermined.

TCRdb's table, derived via immunoSEQ multiplex PCR, lists solely in-frame clones and lacks some. The sample holds about 350,000 clones, 88% seen once. As for treatment: about 20 received Ad26.COV2.S at low or high dose, single or two shots; roughly 5 received placebo; per-sample allocation not given. Sampling was done on day 63 after the first vaccine or placebo injection. V is TRBV29-1 and J is TRBJ1-2; 8 bases line up with TRBD1. This specimen consisted of peripheral blood, obtained in a trial of Ad26.COV2.S vaccine versus placebo. This TCR was recovered from a person aged 18-65 years who received the Ad26.COV2.S COVID-19 vaccine or a placebo. The CDR3 spells CSVTDDRGYNYGYTF. CDR3 DNA: TGCAGCGTCACCGATGACAGGGGCTATAACTATGGCTACACCTTC.